The rows below give T cell receptor beta chains drawn from one sample of a study of shared clonotypes between healthy human individuals. Method: immunoSEQ multiplex PCR; TCRdb's copy keeps in-frame clones and lacks some. The sample records 2 million to 3 million clones, over 85% being singletons. The sample comprised naive CD4+ T cells from PBMCs. The receptors here all came from a man aged 18 to 30 in good health. Some clones in this sample may be carry-over from other donors' samples. Each CDR3 is given with its conserved first and last residue. The D gene is left open where the match is weak. Clone sizes are given selectively: once, few, many, or a class where the clone is expanded.

clone size: -
D gene: -
V gene: TRBV6-5
J gene: TRBJ2-3
CDR3 DNA: TGTGCCAGCAGTTACGGGACGCGGAGTGGTACGCAGTATTTT
CDR3 protein: CASSYGTRSGTQYF

clone size: -
D gene: -
V gene: TRBV6-6
J gene: TRBJ2-5
CDR3 DNA: TGTGCCAGCAGTTACGGGGCGGGGCAAGAGACCCAGTACTTC
CDR3 protein: CASSYGAGQETQYF

clone size: -
D gene: TRBD2
V gene: TRBV12-5
J gene: TRBJ2-3
CDR3 DNA: TGTGCTAGTGGTTCAAGCGGGAGTGTGGCAGATACGCAGTATTTT
CDR3 protein: CASGSSGSVADTQYF

clone size: once
D gene: -
V gene: TRBV10-3
J gene: TRBJ2-5
CDR3 DNA: TGTGCCATCAGTGAGTCTAGCAGGGCACAAGAGACCCAGTACTTC
CDR3 protein: CAISESSRAQETQYF

clone size: -
D gene: TRBD2
V gene: TRBV5-1
J gene: TRBJ2-1
CDR3 DNA: TGCGCCAGCAGCCCCTCGTGGAGCGGGGCTTACAATGAGCAGTTCTTC
CDR3 protein: CASSPSWSGAYNEQFF

clone size: -
D gene: -
V gene: TRBV10-3
J gene: TRBJ2-6
CDR3 DNA: TGTGCCATTCGGGCCTGGAGCTCTGGGGCCAACGTCCTGACTTTC
CDR3 protein: CAIRAWSSGANVLTF

clone size: -
D gene: TRBD2
V gene: TRBV11-3
J gene: TRBJ2-1
CDR3 DNA: TGTGCCAGCAGCCCCCGGACTAGCGGTTACAATGAGCAGTTCTTC
CDR3 protein: CASSPRTSGYNEQFF

clone size: -
D gene: -
V gene: TRBV19
J gene: TRBJ1-2
CDR3 DNA: TGTGCCAGTAGTCAGGAGGGAGGCGGAGGCTACACCTTC
CDR3 protein: CASSQEGGGGYTF

clone size: -
D gene: -
V gene: TRBV5-1
J gene: TRBJ1-2
CDR3 DNA: TGCGCCAGCAGCTGGCGGGGGCCGGGCGGGTATGGCTACACCTTC
CDR3 protein: CASSWRGPGGYGYTF

clone size: -
D gene: -
V gene: TRBV25-1
J gene: TRBJ2-5
CDR3 DNA: TGTGCCAGCAGATCTCTCGGGGAGACCCAGTACTTC
CDR3 protein: CASRSLGETQYF

clone size: once
D gene: -
V gene: TRBV6-5
J gene: TRBJ2-7
CDR3 DNA: TGTGCCAGCAAAAGCTCCGGGACAAAACCCTACGAGCAGTACTTC
CDR3 protein: CASKSSGTKPYEQYF

clone size: -
D gene: TRBD2
V gene: TRBV7-3
J gene: TRBJ2-3
CDR3 DNA: TGTGCCAGCAGCCCTAGAGGGACTAGCCCAGATACGCAGTATTTT
CDR3 protein: CASSPRGTSPDTQYF

clone size: -
D gene: -
V gene: TRBV28
J gene: TRBJ1-1
CDR3 DNA: TGTGCCAGCAGTTTTGCCGGGCAGGGCCGAGCTGAAGCTTTCTTT
CDR3 protein: CASSFAGQGRAEAFF

clone size: -
D gene: TRBD2
V gene: TRBV4-3
J gene: TRBJ2-2
CDR3 DNA: TGCGCCAGCAGCCAAGAGTTTGGACGGGAGGCGAACACCGGGGAGCTGTTTTTT
CDR3 protein: CASSQEFGREANTGELFF

clone size: -
D gene: TRBD1
V gene: TRBV7-2
J gene: TRBJ2-7
CDR3 DNA: TGTGCCAGCAGCCCCTGGACAGGGGGATACGAGCAGTACTTC
CDR3 protein: CASSPWTGGYEQYF

clone size: -
D gene: -
V gene: TRBV10-3
J gene: TRBJ1-2
CDR3 DNA: TGTGCCATCAGCTCGGAGGGGGATCAGGTGGGACGAGGCTACACCTTC
CDR3 protein: CAISSEGDQVGRGYTF

clone size: -
D gene: TRBD1
V gene: TRBV7-2
J gene: TRBJ1-5
CDR3 DNA: TGTGCCAGCAGTTCGGACAGGTCGGGCAATCAGCCCCAGCATTTT
CDR3 protein: CASSSDRSGNQPQHF

clone size: -
D gene: -
V gene: TRBV7-2
J gene: TRBJ2-2
CDR3 DNA: TGTGCCAGCAGCCCCACGTCCGGGGAGCTGTTTTTT
CDR3 protein: CASSPTSGELFF

clone size: -
D gene: -
V gene: TRBV28
J gene: TRBJ2-1
CDR3 DNA: TGTGCCAGCAGTGCGCCGTGGCACAGGGACTCCTACAATGAGCAGTTCTTC
CDR3 protein: CASSAPWHRDSYNEQFF

clone size: -
D gene: TRBD1
V gene: TRBV2
J gene: TRBJ2-7
CDR3 DNA: TGTGCCAGCAGAGAGGACAGGGGGCCCTACGAGCAGTACTTC
CDR3 protein: CASREDRGPYEQYF

clone size: -
D gene: -
V gene: TRBV28
J gene: TRBJ1-5
CDR3 DNA: TGTGCCAGCAGTTTTCAGGGGCCGTTTCAGCCCCAGCATTTT
CDR3 protein: CASSFQGPFQPQHF

clone size: once
D gene: -
V gene: TRBV5-5
J gene: TRBJ2-5
CDR3 DNA: TGTGCCAGCAGCCGAATGGGGGAGACCCAGTACTTC
CDR3 protein: CASSRMGETQYF

clone size: -
D gene: -
V gene: TRBV5-1
J gene: TRBJ2-6
CDR3 DNA: TGCGCCAGCAGCACAGAGTCCTCTGGGGCCAACGTCCTGACTTTC
CDR3 protein: CASSTESSGANVLTF

clone size: -
D gene: -
V gene: TRBV7-2
J gene: TRBJ1-2
CDR3 DNA: TGTGCCAGCAGCAGACTTATGGTAAATGGCTACACCTTC
CDR3 protein: CASSRLMVNGYTF